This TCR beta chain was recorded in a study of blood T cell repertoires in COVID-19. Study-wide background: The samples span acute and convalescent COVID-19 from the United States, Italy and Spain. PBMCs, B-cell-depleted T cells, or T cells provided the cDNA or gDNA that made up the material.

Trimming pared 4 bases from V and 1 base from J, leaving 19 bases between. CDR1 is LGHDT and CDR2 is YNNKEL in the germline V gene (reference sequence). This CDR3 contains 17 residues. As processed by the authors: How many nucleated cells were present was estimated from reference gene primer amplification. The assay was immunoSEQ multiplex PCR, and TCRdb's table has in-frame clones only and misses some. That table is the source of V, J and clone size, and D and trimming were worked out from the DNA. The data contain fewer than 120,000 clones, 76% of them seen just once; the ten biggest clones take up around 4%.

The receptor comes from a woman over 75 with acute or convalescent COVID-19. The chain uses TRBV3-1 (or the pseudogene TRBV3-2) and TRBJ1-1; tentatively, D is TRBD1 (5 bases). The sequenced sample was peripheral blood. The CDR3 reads CASSPQRYGGGNTEAFF. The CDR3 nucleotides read TGTGCCAGCAGCCCTCAAAGGTATGGGGGGGGGAACACTGAAGCTTTCTTT.